These 25 T cell receptor beta chains share one sample of origin, sequenced in a study of blood T cell repertoires in COVID-19. Clones were sequenced by immunoSEQ multiplex PCR, and TCRdb holds only the in-frame ones, with some missing. Of about 140,000 clones listed, about 86% are singletons. The sequenced material came from peripheral blood. Receptors originate from a woman between 40 and 50 years old with acute or convalescent COVID-19.

The genes are TRBV30 and TRBJ1-2; tentative D call: TRBD1 (5 bases). V gave up 3 bases and J gave up 3 bases, with 11 bases separating them. The CDR3 consists of 13 residues. Germline CDR1 GTSNPN, CDR2 SVGIG (reference sequence). DNA for the CDR3: TGTGCCTGGAGCAGACAGCTCTACTATGGCTACACCTTC. Amino acid sequence: CAWSRQLYYGYTF.

The chain is built from TRBV15 and TRBJ1-5; no definite D call. CDR1 and CDR2 (germline): LNHNV, YYDKDF (reference sequence). CDR3 length equals 13 residues. V shed 0 bases and J shed 8 bases, with 8 bases lying between them. In DNA form, the CDR3 reads TGTGCCACCAGCAGAGATTCAGTAAAGCCCCAGCATTTT. This gives the protein CATSRDSVKPQHF.

The chain joins TRBV7-3 to TRBJ1-2; 7 bases match TRBD1. The CDR3 covers 14 residues. V was clipped by 3 bases and J by 4 bases; unmatched bases: 5. Germline V gene lookup returns CDR1 SGHTA and CDR2 FQGTGA. The chain's CDR3 is CASSLGQTVYGYTF. DNA of the CDR3: TGTGCCAGCAGCTTGGGACAGACCGTCTATGGCTACACCTTC.

The chain uses TRBV29-1 and TRBJ1-2; 7 bases are a match to TRBD1. The CDR3 has 15 amino acids. Germline V gives CDR1 SQVTM, CDR2 ANQGSEA. Trimming removed 3 bases from V and 4 bases from J; junction bases left unmatched: 11. The CDR3 here is CSVDGAGGVTYGYTF. The CDR3 bases are TGCAGCGTTGATGGGGCAGGGGGAGTAACCTATGGCTACACCTTC. Full variable domain (outside the CDR3, taken from reference TRBV29-1 and TRBJ1-2): SAVISQKPSRDICQRGTSLTIQCQVDSQVTMMFWYRQQPGQSLTLIATANQGSEATYESGFVIDKFPISRPNLTFSTLTVSNMSPEDSSIYLCSVDGAGGVTYGYTFGSGTRLTVV.

J is TRBJ1-2 and V is TRBV18; D perhaps matches TRBD1 (5 bases). Germline loops: CDR1 KGHSH, CDR2 LQKENI. With 3 bases removed from V and 8 bases from J, the gap between germline ends came to 16 bases. The CDR3 runs to 14 residues. The CDR3 DNA follows: TGTGCCAGCTCACCCCGCAGACAGCTCGTCGGCTACACCTTC. Translating it yields CASSPRRQLVGYTF.

This sequence joins TRBV7-6 and TRBJ2-1; 11 bases map to TRBD2. The junction had 3 bases not matched to a gene; V was cut back by 4 bases and J by 4 bases. The CDR3 length is 15 residues. The germline V gene has CDR1 SGHVS and CDR2 FNYEAQ. CDR3 residues: CASSWASGGYNEQFF. The CDR3 DNA reads as TGTGCCAGCAGCTGGGCTAGCGGGGGGTACAATGAGCAGTTCTTC.

The V call is TRBV27, the J call TRBJ2-3, with 7 bases matching TRBD2. Germline V gives CDR1 MNHEY, CDR2 SMNVEV (reference sequence). The ends lost 4 bases at V and 3 bases at J; junction bases unmatched: 7. This CDR3 has 15 amino acids. Here the CDR3 reads CASSSLGEGTDTQYF. For the CDR3, the DNA is TGTGCCAGCAGTTCCCTTGGGGAGGGGACAGATACGCAGTATTTT.

This sequence joins TRBV5-4 and TRBJ2-7, with 8 bases fitting TRBD2. Trimming removed 0 bases from V and 0 bases from J; junction bases left unmatched: 5. This CDR3 contains 16 residues. Germline values: CDR1 SGHNT, CDR2 YYREEE (reference sequence). CDR3 sequence (DNA): TGTGCCAGCAGCTTGGAGGGGACTAGGGCCTCCTACGAGCAGTACTTC. Its protein is CASSLEGTRASYEQYF.

The chain combines TRBV18 with TRBJ2-2; D may be TRBD2 (6 bases). The CDR3 loop spans 17 amino acids. Germline V gene lookup returns CDR1 KGHSH and CDR2 LQKENI. Trimming removed 1 base from V and 3 bases from J, with 15 bases in between. The CDR3 nucleotides are TGTGCCAGCTCACCACTTTCCACGGGGGTTGACACCGGGGAGCTGTTTTTT. It yields the protein CASSPLSTGVDTGELFF.

The CDR3 DNA reads TGTGCCAGCAGCTTATGGGCTAGCGGGAGGTTCACAGATACGCAGTATTTT. Translated: CASSLWASGRFTDTQYF. This rearrangement joins TRBV7-2 to TRBJ2-3; 11 bases are shared with TRBD2. Germline values: CDR1 SGHTA, CDR2 FQGNSA. The CDR3 is made up of 17 amino acids. Germline trimming cut 2 bases from V and 2 bases from J; bases unmatched to any gene: 6.

This clone came up a few times. This sequence joins TRBV7-8 and TRBJ2-7; a possible D gene is TRBD2 (5 bases). This CDR3 spans 14 amino acids. The germline gives CDR1 SGHVS, CDR2 FQNEAQ. With 1 base removed from V and 4 bases from J, the gap between germline ends came to 11 bases. The CDR3 loop is CASSLVAGSYEQYF. The CDR3, as DNA: TGTGCCAGCAGCTTAGTGGCGGGTTCGTACGAGCAGTACTTC.

The genes are TRBV2 and TRBJ1-5; TRBD1 aligns across 9 bases. The CDR3 is 16 residues long. Germline trimming cut 7 bases from V and 0 bases from J; bases unmatched to any gene: 7. Per germline, CDR1 SNHLY and CDR2 FYNNEI. The DNA of the CDR3 is TGTGCCAGCACCCCACAGGGGGCACATAGCAATCAGCCCCAGCATTTT. This gives the protein CASTPQGAHSNQPQHF.

On this clone itself: This specimen includes other DNA sequences encoding the same CDR3. The rearrangement uses TRBV7-6 and TRBJ2-1, with TRBD2 as a possible D gene (5 bases). This CDR3 spans 13 amino acids. The V gene's germline CDR1 is SGHVS and CDR2 FNYEAQ. The ends were cut back, 1 base at V and 8 bases at J, with 9 bases in the middle. In DNA, the CDR3 is TGTGCCAGCAGCTTAGGAGGGCCAGATGAGCAGTTCTTC. This translates into CASSLGGPDEQFF.

The chain has TRBV7-2 and TRBJ1-5; the D gene is possibly TRBD1 (6 bases). The V gene's germline CDR1 is SGHTA and CDR2 FQGNSA. The CDR3 covers 14 residues. The V and J ends lost 5 bases and 7 bases respectively, with 15 bases between them. The CDR3: CASSLQGKRQPQHF. Here the CDR3 DNA reads TGTGCCAGCAGCCTACAGGGTAAAAGGCAGCCCCAGCATTTT.

This sequence joins TRBV30 and TRBJ1-1; D uncertain. The CDR3 is 15 residues long. CDR1 is GTSNPN and CDR2 is SVGIG in the germline V gene (reference sequence). V shed 2 bases and J shed 3 bases, with 16 bases lying between them. The CDR3 region is CAWSSGRIRDTEAFF. The CDR3 coding sequence is TGTGCCTGGAGTTCGGGGAGAATTAGGGACACTGAAGCTTTCTTT.

The J gene is TRBJ2-5, the V gene TRBV5-6; TRBD1 matches at 8 bases. From germline, CDR1 is SGHDT and CDR2 YYEEEE. The ends lost 0 bases at V and 8 bases at J; junction bases unmatched: 18. The CDR3 loop spans 18 amino acids. CDR3 sequence reads: CASSLDRGYAMDERTQYF. CDR3 bases: TGTGCCAGCAGCTTGGACAGGGGGTACGCGATGGACGAAAGAACCCAGTACTTC.

This chain links TRBV7-9 with TRBJ2-3, with 10 bases aligning to TRBD2. J lost 2 bases, V lost 4 bases, and 6 bases had no gene match. The germline CDR1 and CDR2 sequences are SEHNR and FQNEAQ (reference sequence). CDR3 length: 16 residues. CDR3 in amino acids: CASSSRTSGITDTQYF. The DNA of the CDR3 is TGTGCCAGCAGCTCCAGGACTAGCGGAATCACAGATACGCAGTATTTT.

This clone showed up just a few times. The chain has TRBV18 and TRBJ2-7, with 7 bases that match TRBD1. The CDR3 runs 15 residues. Germline V CDR1 and CDR2: KGHSH, LQKENI. V lost 3 bases to trimming and J lost 3 bases; unmatched junction nucleotides: 8. In DNA, the CDR3 is TGTGCCAGCTCACCTCAGAGGACAGGAGGCTACGAGCAGTACTTC. Translated: CASSPQRTGGYEQYF.

V gene TRBV6-2 or TRBV6-3 combines with J gene TRBJ2-2; TRBD2 matches at 14 bases. Germline V lookup: CDR1 MNHEY, CDR2 SVGEGT. Trimming removed 5 bases from V and 7 bases from J; junction bases left unmatched: 6. This CDR3 has 16 residues. CDR3 region: CASSATSGRASGELFF. CDR3 sequence (DNA): TGTGCCAGCAGTGCGACTAGCGGGAGGGCCAGCGGGGAGCTGTTTTTT.

This clone occurred once. V gene TRBV6-5 combines with J gene TRBJ2-7; 7 bases are shared with TRBD1. This CDR3 region has 15 residues. Looked up from germline, CDR1 is MNHEY and CDR2 is SVGAGI. J lost 3 bases, V lost 4 bases, and 9 bases had no gene match. The CDR3 loop is CASSFAGTEYYEQYF. DNA of the CDR3: TGTGCCAGCAGTTTCGCCGGGACAGAGTACTACGAGCAGTACTTC.

The chain recombines TRBV28 with TRBJ1-5; 11 bases are shared with TRBD1. Germline CDR1 MDHEN, CDR2 SYDVKM. The CDR3 totals 17 residues. V trimming: 6 bases; J trimming: 7 bases; junction bases outside the gene matches: 14. The CDR3 region has the DNA TGTGCCAGCAGCTCTGGACAGGGGGCGACCCTTGGGCAGCCCCAGCATTTT. Translation gives CASSSGQGATLGQPQHF.

V is TRBV6-5 and J is TRBJ2-7; unclear D gene. The CDR3 consists of 14 residues. Between the trimmed V and J ends, which lost 0 bases and 4 bases, there was a span of 10 bases. Germline CDR1 reads MNHEY; CDR2 reads SVGAGI. The CDR3 spells CASSYSFTSYEQYF. Here the CDR3 DNA reads TGTGCCAGCAGTTACTCGTTCACATCTTACGAGCAGTACTTC.

This clone was observed a handful of times. At the DNA level, this CDR3 is encoded by other sequences in the same sample as well. The J gene is TRBJ1-6, the V gene TRBV12-3 or TRBV12-4; 9 bases map to TRBD1. CDR3 size: 13 residues. With 9 bases clipped from V and 7 bases from J, the junction kept 4 bases outside the gene matches. The CDR3 loop reads CASTTGGNSPLHF. Written as DNA, the CDR3 is TGTGCCAGTACGACAGGGGGAAATTCACCCCTCCACTTT.

V gene TRBV4-3 combines with J gene TRBJ2-1, with 9 bases lining up with TRBD2. V gave up 4 bases and J gave up 4 bases; unmatched junction bases: 8. Germline V gene sequence: CDR1 LGHNA, CDR2 YSLEER. The CDR3 runs to 16 residues. The chain's CDR3 is CASSPQAGGSYNEQFF. The DNA of the CDR3 is TGCGCCAGCAGCCCGCAAGCGGGGGGCTCTTACAATGAGCAGTTCTTC.

The J gene is TRBJ1-5, the V gene TRBV2, with TRBD1 matching 8 bases. Per the germline V gene, CDR1 is SNHLY and CDR2 is FYNNEI. The ends lost 6 bases at V and 0 bases at J; junction bases unmatched: 1. The CDR3 has 14 residues. The CDR3 protein is CASSGQGSNQPQHF. The CDR3 DNA follows: TGTGCCAGCAGCGGACAGGGTAGCAATCAGCCCCAGCATTTT. Variable domain in full (rest from reference TRBV2 and TRBJ1-5): EPEVTQTPSHQVTQMGQEVILRCVPISNHLYFYWYRQILGQKVEFLVSFYNNEISEKSEIFDDQFSVERPDGSNFTLKIRSTKLEDSAMYFCASSGQGSNQPQHFGDGTRLSIL.